The source of this T cell receptor (beta chain) is a study of tumor-infiltrating lymphocytes in primary liver carcinoma. From 400 to 550 ng total RNA, TCR beta cDNA was generated with a primer in the constant region. A slightly modified ARM-PCR protocol with three nested multiplex PCR rounds produced these TCR beta libraries. Rounds one and two of PCR, each of 10 cycles, were primed with TRBV1-TRBV30 forward primers and a C-beta reverse primer. From the multiplex PCR reads, TCRdb called clonotypes with MiXCR, one entry per CDR3 protein. The repertoire holds 100,000 to 150,000 distinct CDR3 sequences, with 60% to 80% as singletons. This clonotype was seen ten or more times. From germline, CDR1 is ENHRY and CDR2 SYGVKD. V lost 6 bases and J lost 1, with 4 bases in between. The CDR3 length is 12 residues. Investigators took RNA and DNA out together from 20-30 mg of unsorted bulk tissue. All tumor samples contained more than 80% viable tumor cells.

Sequencing input: liver tumor tissue from sampling region 3. Subset defined: tumor region T3, left-lateral pole. The sequence was obtained from a woman in her sixties or seventies with primary liver carcinoma and hepatitis B virus infection. This chain connects TRBV10-3 to TRBJ2-1, with D unclear. CDR3 sequence (DNA): TGTGCCATCAGGGGTTCCTACAATGAGCAGTTCTTC. Translation gives CAIRGSYNEQFF.